Below, 13 T cell receptor beta chains from the same sample are listed, as sequenced in a study of T cells in Graves' hyperthyroidism and ophthalmopathy. TCR beta CDR3 regions were amplified from RNA transcripts. With the HTBI primer set, the TCR CDR3 went through a first round of RT-PCR. TCRdb used MiXCR to reprocess the multiplex PCR reads, holding one entry per CDR3 protein. The sample lists hundreds of thousands of distinct CDR3 sequences, 14% to 15% seen once, with 3.5% to 4.5% in the top ten. Sequencing input: blood. The source of these receptors is a woman aged 40 to 50 with Graves' ophthalmopathy.

This clonotype was found many times. The chain has TRBV6-1 and TRBJ2-5, with D tentatively TRBD1 or TRBD2 (7 bases each). Germline assignment: CDR1 MNHNS and CDR2 SASEGT. This CDR3 is 17 amino acids long. Trimming took 6 bases from V and 4 from J, leaving 24 bases between them. CDR3 in amino acids: CASSPLGRGRTRETQYF. For the CDR3, the DNA is TGTGCCAGCAGCCCCCTGGGGAGGGGGCGGACGAGAGAGACCCAGTACTTC.

This clonotype was seen only a few times. The rearrangement links TRBV9 to TRBJ1-3; unclear D gene. The CDR3 sequence is 16 residues long. From germline, CDR1 is SGDLS and CDR2 YYNGEE. V shed 0 bases and J shed 2 bases, with 12 bases lying between them. CDR3 sequence reads: CASSVGGGPPGNTIYF. As DNA, the CDR3 is TGTGCCAGCAGCGTAGGAGGAGGGCCTCCTGGAAACACCATATATTTT.

This clonotype was counted at least ten times. The chain combines TRBV28 with TRBJ1-1; 7 bases line up with TRBD1. Germline assignment: CDR1 MDHEN and CDR2 SYDVKM. Germline trimming cut 6 bases from V and 1 base from J; bases unmatched to any gene: 8. The CDR3 runs 15 residues. CDR3 amino acids: CASREMGQQNTEAFF. The CDR3 DNA is TGTGCCAGCAGAGAGATGGGACAGCAGAACACTGAAGCTTTCTTT.

This clonotype was seen more than once but under ten times. CDR3 DNA: TGCGCCAGCAGCCAAGTTTCTGGGTTCGAGCAGTACTTC. As protein: CASSQVSGFEQYF. The chain employs TRBV4-3 and TRBJ2-7; no clear D. Trimming took 1 base from V and 6 from J, leaving 10 bases between them. Looked up from germline, CDR1 is LGHNA and CDR2 is YSLEER. CDR3 length: 13 residues.

This clonotype was picked up many times. The J gene is TRBJ2-2, the V gene TRBV28; 7 bases map to TRBD1. The CDR3 loop spans 17 amino acids. Losses at the gene ends were 3 bases for V and 0 bases for J; bases not matched to a gene: 7. Germline CDR1 is MDHEN and CDR2 is SYDVKM. The CDR3 reads CASSFDLGQSNTGELFF. As DNA, the CDR3 is TGTGCCAGCAGTTTTGATCTGGGACAGTCGAACACCGGGGAGCTGTTTTTT.

The chain couples TRBV7-2 to TRBJ2-5, with 7 bases matching TRBD2. The germline V gene has CDR1 SGHTA and CDR2 FQGNSA. J lost 5 bases, V lost 1 base, and 10 bases had no gene match. The CDR3 covers 16 residues. CDR3 sequence: CASSLGGTGRGETQYF. The CDR3 region has the DNA TGTGCCAGCAGCTTAGGAGGGACTGGGCGGGGGGAGACCCAGTACTTC.

There are many counts of this clonotype. The chain joins TRBV6-5 to TRBJ2-7, with D perhaps TRBD2 (6 bases). The germline V gene encodes CDR1 MNHEY and CDR2 SVGAGI. Trimming removed 2 bases at V and 2 bases at J, with 7 bases between. This CDR3 is 13 amino acids long. The CDR3 region has the DNA TGTGCCAGCAGTTACAGGGAGGCCTACGAGCAGTACTTC. It is translated as CASSYREAYEQYF.

This clonotype has at least ten counts. The junction and the germline gene differ at one end; a read error may be behind it. The genes are TRBV12-3 or TRBV12-4 and TRBJ1-2, with a possible D match to TRBD1 (5 bases). This CDR3 spans 14 amino acids. CDR3 DNA: TGTGCCAACAGTTTAGGAAGGGGAAACTATGGCTACACCTTC. Its translation: CANSLGRGNYGYTF.

The rearrangement joins TRBV7-8 to TRBJ2-2; 10 bases line up with TRBD1. This CDR3 is 18 amino acids long. Unmatched junction bases numbered 9, after V lost 4 bases and J lost 1 base. In germline, CDR1 is SGHVS, CDR2 FQNEAQ. The CDR3 is CASSSPWDRGRNTGELFF. The CDR3 DNA follows: TGTGCCAGCAGCTCACCATGGGACAGGGGAAGGAACACCGGGGAGCTGTTTTTT. The full variable domain, completed using reference TRBV7-8 and TRBJ2-2, is GAGVSQSPRYKVAKRGQDVALRCDPISGHVSLFWYQQALGQGPEFLTYFQNEAQLDKSGLPSDRFFAERPEGSVSTLKIQRTQQEDSAVYLCASSSPWDRGRNTGELFFGEGSRLTVL.

V is TRBV29-1 and J is TRBJ2-5, with D unresolved. V was shortened by 6 bases and J by 0 bases, with 11 bases between the two germline ends. The germline V gene encodes CDR1 SQVTM and CDR2 ANQGSEA. The CDR3 covers 13 residues. CDR3 residues: CSVRRHNQETQYF. CDR3 DNA sequence: TGCAGCGTCCGCCGACACAACCAAGAGACCCAGTACTTC.

In this sample, this clonotype turned up many times. This chain joins TRBV28 and TRBJ1-5; possibly TRBD1 for D (6 bases). Trimming removed 6 bases from V and 13 bases from J, with 19 bases in between. The CDR3 loop spans 13 amino acids. Germline CDR1 MDHEN, CDR2 SYDVKM. The CDR3 region has the DNA TGTGCCAGCAGCTCCCCCGGGACACGGACTCAGCATTTT. This encodes CASSSPGTRTQHF.

The chain is built from TRBV4-1 and TRBJ1-5; D remains ambiguous. Trimming left V 2 bases short and J 4 bases short, with 12 bases between. The CDR3 is made up of 15 amino acids. The V gene's germline CDR1 is MGHRA and CDR2 YSYEKL. CDR3 nucleotide sequence: TGCGCCAGCAGCCAATGGCCCAGCTTAAATCAGCCCCAGCATTTT. Encoded protein: CASSQWPSLNQPQHF.

The chain recombines TRBV4-1 with TRBJ1-1; D gene uncertain. This CDR3 comprises 15 residues. The germline V and J ends were trimmed by 0 bases and 1 base, with 9 bases remaining between them. Germline V gene data show CDR1 as MGHRA and CDR2 as YSYEKL. Written as DNA, the CDR3 is TGCGCCAGCAGCCAAGAATCGTCCAAGAACACTGAAGCTTTCTTT. Its protein product is CASSQESSKNTEAFF.